Listed below are T cell receptor beta chains from one sample, sequenced in a study of cytomegalovirus exposure and HLA in healthy donors. Clones were read by immunoSEQ multiplex PCR, and TCRdb kept only the in-frame ones, dropping some. The data contain 85,000 to 130,000 clones, 76% of them singletons. The sequenced sample was PBMCs. The origin of the receptors is a woman in her late teens or twenties in good health and CMV-seropositive. CDR3s leave out the opening cysteine and the closing phenylalanine or tryptophan. Clone size is shown for a subset of rows, as once, few, many or a class of expanded clone.

j_call: TRBJ1-2
clone_size: .
v_call: TRBV10-1
cdr3_aa: ASGQVWGTGYT

j_call: TRBJ1-4
clone_size: .
v_call: TRBV7-9
cdr3_aa: ASSLVNPQGNEKLF

j_call: TRBJ2-1
clone_size: once
v_call: TRBV6-1
cdr3_aa: ASSLTSGDYNEQF

j_call: TRBJ1-1
clone_size: once
v_call: TRBV6-1
cdr3_aa: ASSTVPQGTEAF

j_call: TRBJ2-6
clone_size: few
v_call: TRBV4-1
cdr3_aa: ASSHSLAVSSGANVLT

j_call: TRBJ2-7
clone_size: .
v_call: TRBV28
cdr3_aa: ASSFADTYEQY

j_call: TRBJ1-1
clone_size: .
v_call: TRBV27
cdr3_aa: ASSLAGVWTEAF

j_call: TRBJ1-1
clone_size: .
v_call: TRBV19
cdr3_aa: ASSFRNTEAF

j_call: TRBJ2-5
clone_size: .
v_call: TRBV6-5
cdr3_aa: ASNPDGGQTQY

j_call: TRBJ1-1
clone_size: many
v_call: TRBV5-6
cdr3_aa: ASSWRGRSTEAF

j_call: TRBJ2-1
clone_size: .
v_call: TRBV5-1
cdr3_aa: ASSLAGQGRNEQF

j_call: TRBJ2-7
clone_size: .
v_call: TRBV2
cdr3_aa: ASSDPSRYEQY

j_call: TRBJ2-1
clone_size: .
v_call: TRBV6-5
cdr3_aa: ASSYGSGDYEQF

j_call: TRBJ2-1
clone_size: once
v_call: TRBV28
cdr3_aa: ASSWQTGTASSYNEQF

j_call: TRBJ2-7
clone_size: .
v_call: TRBV25-1
cdr3_aa: ASSDARVRGQEQY

j_call: TRBJ2-1
clone_size: .
v_call: TRBV6-4
cdr3_aa: ASSGEAGVYNEQF

j_call: TRBJ2-7
clone_size: once
v_call: TRBV5-4
cdr3_aa: ASSLGQYYEQY

j_call: TRBJ2-3
clone_size: .
v_call: TRBV19
cdr3_aa: ASQRLAGIPDTQY

j_call: TRBJ2-3
clone_size: .
v_call: TRBV13
cdr3_aa: ASSLQLAGDQTDTQY

j_call: TRBJ2-5
clone_size: .
v_call: TRBV2
cdr3_aa: ASIIRETQY

j_call: TRBJ2-2
clone_size: .
v_call: TRBV13
cdr3_aa: ASSSLRGTTDGELF

j_call: TRBJ1-5
clone_size: .
v_call: TRBV5-6
cdr3_aa: ASSLGTGLGQPQH

j_call: TRBJ1-1
clone_size: few
v_call: TRBV7-9
cdr3_aa: ASSGSGTEAF

j_call: .
clone_size: .
v_call: TRBV10-3
cdr3_aa: ATGQETYEQY

j_call: TRBJ1-1
clone_size: .
v_call: TRBV30
cdr3_aa: AWSNGQGRPEAF

j_call: TRBJ1-1
clone_size: once
v_call: TRBV5-4
cdr3_aa: ASSLGGEAF

j_call: TRBJ2-5
clone_size: few
v_call: TRBV2
cdr3_aa: ASSSAPSEPQETQY

j_call: TRBJ1-4
clone_size: once
v_call: TRBV4-1
cdr3_aa: ASEGRGRYDRSEKLF

j_call: TRBJ2-7
clone_size: .
v_call: TRBV2
cdr3_aa: ASKHRLAYEQY

j_call: TRBJ2-6
clone_size: few
v_call: TRBV28
cdr3_aa: ASSLGSGLTA

j_call: TRBJ2-7
clone_size: .
v_call: TRBV30
cdr3_aa: AWSTTYEQY

j_call: TRBJ2-5
clone_size: .
v_call: TRBV28
cdr3_aa: ASSRDDRWEETQY

j_call: TRBJ2-2
clone_size: .
v_call: TRBV10-1
cdr3_aa: ASSPQRSANTGELF

j_call: TRBJ2-3
clone_size: few
v_call: TRBV9
cdr3_aa: ASSARQATSTDTQY

j_call: TRBJ2-7
clone_size: .
v_call: TRBV28
cdr3_aa: ASSHSYEQY

j_call: TRBJ2-7
clone_size: .
v_call: TRBV30
cdr3_aa: AWTGGLHEQY

j_call: TRBJ2-2
clone_size: few
v_call: TRBV7-3
cdr3_aa: ASSLNGQGRFNTGELF

j_call: TRBJ2-3
clone_size: .
v_call: TRBV4-1
cdr3_aa: ASSQIAVSTDTQY

j_call: TRBJ2-3
clone_size: .
v_call: TRBV19
cdr3_aa: ASSIASSTDTQY

j_call: TRBJ2-3
clone_size: .
v_call: TRBV4-2
cdr3_aa: ASSQRTSGTTDTQY

j_call: TRBJ2-7
clone_size: .
v_call: TRBV15
cdr3_aa: ATSRDSSGTSEQY

j_call: TRBJ2-7
clone_size: few
v_call: TRBV9
cdr3_aa: ASSVGAISYEQY

j_call: TRBJ2-7
clone_size: .
v_call: TRBV30
cdr3_aa: AWSRGDEYEQY

j_call: TRBJ2-1
clone_size: .
v_call: TRBV7-6
cdr3_aa: ASSAMSGSVNEQF

j_call: TRBJ2-7
clone_size: .
v_call: TRBV5-6
cdr3_aa: ASSGVGQGSYEQY

j_call: .
clone_size: .
v_call: TRBV27
cdr3_aa: ASSLESSYEQY

j_call: TRBJ1-3
clone_size: .
v_call: TRBV5-6
cdr3_aa: ASSFGTGSGNTIY

j_call: TRBJ1-4
clone_size: .
v_call: TRBV6-8
cdr3_aa: ARPEQCYHEKLF

j_call: TRBJ1-1
clone_size: .
v_call: TRBV6-5
cdr3_aa: ASTAINTEAF

j_call: TRBJ1-2
clone_size: .
v_call: TRBV30
cdr3_aa: AWRTYTYGYT

j_call: TRBJ2-3
clone_size: .
v_call: TRBV20-1
cdr3_aa: SASGDTQY

j_call: TRBJ1-1
clone_size: .
v_call: TRBV13
cdr3_aa: ASSLDSNTEAF

j_call: TRBJ1-5
clone_size: .
v_call: TRBV19
cdr3_aa: ASKPGQGHQPQH

j_call: TRBJ1-1
clone_size: .
v_call: TRBV5-1
cdr3_aa: ASSWDSKRGNTEAF

j_call: TRBJ2-3
clone_size: .
v_call: TRBV6-6
cdr3_aa: ASTSEGGTLTDTQY

j_call: TRBJ2-1
clone_size: .
v_call: TRBV27
cdr3_aa: ASSFGLAGLNEQF

j_call: TRBJ1-1
clone_size: .
v_call: TRBV5-1
cdr3_aa: ASSRDTFDVF

j_call: TRBJ1-1
clone_size: .
v_call: TRBV9
cdr3_aa: ASSVEAGDGTEAF

j_call: TRBJ2-2
clone_size: .
v_call: TRBV5-6
cdr3_aa: ASSSTGTGGEVAGELF